These T cell receptor beta chains were read from a single sample in a study of blood T cell repertoires in COVID-19. Repertoires were generated with immunoSEQ multiplex PCR, while TCRdb's copy carries only in-frame clones and drops some. The table lists around 320,000 clones, 90% of them singletons. Sequencing was performed on PBMCs or T cells enriched from blood (not recorded which). The receptors originated from a woman aged 18-29 years with acute COVID-19. CDR3s include the opening cysteine and the closing phenylalanine or tryptophan. The order of the fields is CDR3 protein, CDR3 DNA, clone size, J gene, D gene, V gene. A D gene is named only where the DNA matches it firmly. Size is stated for part of the rows, as once, few or many counts, or as a class when the clone is expanded.

cdr3_aa: CASSIREGAASGNTIYF
cdr3_nt: TGTGCCAGTAGTATTCGTGAAGGGGCAGCCTCTGGAAACACCATATATTTT
clone_size: NA
j_call: TRBJ1-3
d_call: NA
v_call: TRBV19

cdr3_aa: CASSVDQGAWETQYF
cdr3_nt: TGTGCCAGCAGCGTAGATCAGGGGGCATGGGAGACCCAGTACTTC
clone_size: once
j_call: TRBJ2-5
d_call: TRBD1
v_call: TRBV9

cdr3_aa: CASSSLGSGYNEQFF
cdr3_nt: TGTGCCAGCAGTTCCTTAGGTAGCGGGTACAATGAGCAGTTCTTC
clone_size: NA
j_call: TRBJ2-1
d_call: TRBD2
v_call: TRBV27

cdr3_aa: CASSSLNLRNSNQPQHF
cdr3_nt: TGTGCCAGCAGTTCGCTGAACTTACGAAATAGCAATCAGCCCCAGCATTTT
clone_size: NA
j_call: TRBJ1-5
d_call: NA
v_call: TRBV28

cdr3_aa: CAWSNRGNPGYTF
cdr3_nt: TGTGCCTGGAGTAACAGGGGAAATCCTGGCTACACCTTC
clone_size: NA
j_call: TRBJ1-2
d_call: TRBD1
v_call: TRBV30

cdr3_aa: CASSADRAYEQYF
cdr3_nt: TGTGCCAGCTCAGCCGACAGGGCCTACGAGCAGTACTTC
clone_size: NA
j_call: TRBJ2-7
d_call: TRBD1
v_call: TRBV18

cdr3_aa: CASSQVAGAGQPQHF
cdr3_nt: TGTGCCAGCAGCCAAGTAGCGGGGGCAGGTCAGCCCCAGCATTTT
clone_size: once
j_call: TRBJ1-5
d_call: NA
v_call: TRBV3-1/TRBV3-2

cdr3_aa: CASGTGHPGELFF
cdr3_nt: TGTGCCAGCGGGACAGGTCACCCCGGGGAGCTGTTTTTT
clone_size: NA
j_call: TRBJ2-2
d_call: TRBD1
v_call: TRBV3-1/TRBV3-2

cdr3_aa: CASSTRYGYTF
cdr3_nt: TGTGCCAGTAGTACCCGCTATGGCTACACCTTC
clone_size: NA
j_call: TRBJ1-2
d_call: NA
v_call: TRBV19

cdr3_aa: CASSFSVSGAGELFF
cdr3_nt: TGCGCCAGCAGCTTCAGTGTTAGCGGTGCCGGGGAGCTGTTTTTT
clone_size: NA
j_call: TRBJ2-2
d_call: NA
v_call: TRBV5-1

cdr3_aa: CASSSEAQNRGLEQYF
cdr3_nt: TGTGCCAGCAGCTCGGAAGCACAAAACAGGGGGCTCGAGCAGTACTTC
clone_size: NA
j_call: TRBJ2-7
d_call: TRBD1
v_call: TRBV7-9

cdr3_aa: CASSLTRGNTEAFF
cdr3_nt: TGTGCCAGTAGTCTTACCAGGGGCAACACTGAAGCTTTCTTT
clone_size: NA
j_call: TRBJ1-1
d_call: NA
v_call: TRBV19

cdr3_aa: CASSLSIRGEKLFF
cdr3_nt: TGTGCCAGCAGTTTATCGATCAGGGGGGAAAAACTGTTTTTT
clone_size: once
j_call: TRBJ1-4
d_call: TRBD1
v_call: TRBV27

cdr3_aa: CASISSGGTEAFF
cdr3_nt: TGTGCCAGCATTTCCTCCGGCGGCACTGAAGCTTTCTTT
clone_size: once
j_call: TRBJ1-1
d_call: NA
v_call: TRBV28

cdr3_aa: CASSPVNTEAFF
cdr3_nt: TGTGCCAGCAGCCCCGTTAACACTGAAGCTTTCTTT
clone_size: NA
j_call: TRBJ1-1
d_call: NA
v_call: TRBV6-5

cdr3_aa: CASSLPFGTPSSDYGYTF
cdr3_nt: TGTGCCAGCAGCTTGCCTTTTGGGACTCCCTCGTCGGACTATGGCTACACCTTC
clone_size: NA
j_call: TRBJ1-2
d_call: NA
v_call: TRBV7-9

cdr3_aa: CSVAGIREGYTF
cdr3_nt: TGCAGCGTTGCTGGGATACGGGAGGGCTACACCTTC
clone_size: NA
j_call: TRBJ1-2
d_call: NA
v_call: TRBV29-1

cdr3_aa: CASSHPNEKLFF
cdr3_nt: TGTGCCAGCAGTCATCCTAATGAAAAACTGTTTTTT
clone_size: many
j_call: TRBJ1-4
d_call: NA
v_call: TRBV27

cdr3_aa: CASSLGGPSYNEQFF
cdr3_nt: TGTGCCAGCAGTTTGGGCGGGCCTTCCTACAATGAGCAGTTCTTC
clone_size: NA
j_call: TRBJ2-1
d_call: NA
v_call: TRBV27

cdr3_aa: CASSYEGRDKNIQYF
cdr3_nt: TGTGCCAGCAGTTACGAGGGGCGGGACAAAAACATTCAGTACTTC
clone_size: once
j_call: TRBJ2-4
d_call: NA
v_call: TRBV27

cdr3_aa: CASSSGSTYEQYF
cdr3_nt: TGTGCCAGCTCGTCCGGGAGTACCTACGAGCAGTACTTC
clone_size: NA
j_call: TRBJ2-7
d_call: NA
v_call: TRBV12-3/TRBV12-4

cdr3_aa: CASSQEWREGWSGELFF
cdr3_nt: TGTGCCAGCAGCCAAGAATGGCGGGAGGGGTGGAGCGGGGAGCTGTTTTTT
clone_size: NA
j_call: TRBJ2-2
d_call: TRBD2
v_call: TRBV4-2

cdr3_aa: CASSYRGSGNTIYF
cdr3_nt: TGTGCCAGCAGTTACAGGGGGTCTGGAAACACCATATATTTT
clone_size: NA
j_call: TRBJ1-3
d_call: NA
v_call: TRBV6-5

cdr3_aa: CASSWTTSILGDTQYF
cdr3_nt: TGTGCCAGCAGTTGGACCACATCCATACTAGGGGATACGCAGTATTTT
clone_size: NA
j_call: TRBJ2-3
d_call: NA
v_call: TRBV28